This record covers a single T cell receptor beta chain. Its target is not known. The sample originates from a study of T-cell memory formation after mild COVID-19. Study information: Largely, TCR clusters stayed within a single donor.

TCRdb used MiXCR to reprocess the 5' RACE reads, holding one entry per CDR3 protein. This sample has about 440,000 distinct CDR3 sequences, with 20% found just once. This CDR3 spans 14 amino acids. Trimming stripped 4 bases from V and 8 bases from J, with 15 bases between. Germline V gives CDR1 SGHRS, CDR2 YFSETQ. General study findings and limits: Clones contracting over day 15 to 85 were CD4/CD8 balanced, with later expanders leaning CD4+. Day 37-peaking second-wave clones had unconfirmed SARS-CoV-2 specificity.

Specimen: PBMCs or a T cell subset sorted from them (not recorded which). This rearrangement joins TRBV5-1 to TRBJ1-4; a weak D match, TRBD1 (5 bases). This clonotype originated in an adult woman who had mild COVID-19 (a few samples of this study predate the infection). Cell type and time point are not known. CDR3 DNA: TGCGCCAGCAGCAGGGACGTAGCTGAGGAAAAACTGTTTTTT. This gives the protein CASSRDVAEEKLFF. The entire variable domain, with the rest obtained from reference TRBV5-1 and TRBJ1-4, is as follows: KAGVTQTPRYLIKTRGQQVTLSCSPISGHRSVSWYQQTPGQGLQFLFEYFSETQRNKGNFPGRFSGRQFSNSRSEMNVSTLELGDSALYLCASSRDVAEEKLFFGSGTQLSVL.